The T cell receptor beta chain under discussion was sequenced for a study of cytomegalovirus exposure and HLA in healthy donors. The PCR used 60 Vbeta and 13 Jbeta primers. This table comes from immunoSEQ multiplex PCR, and its TCRdb copy is limited to in-frame clones, with some not included. The repertoire holds 120,000 or so clones, about 80% seen once, with 3.6% in the top ten. This CDR3 comprises 13 residues. CDR1 SQVTM and CDR2 ANQGSEA come from the germline V gene. Trimming removed 5 bases at V and 3 bases at J, with 13 bases between. The chain couples TRBV29-1 to TRBJ1-1; D unclear. The receptor comes from a woman in her 40s in good health and CMV-seropositive. Sequenced material: PBMCs. The CDR3 DNA reads TGCAGCGTTCACCCCCAGCGGGACACTGAAGCTTTCTTT. It is translated as CSVHPQRDTEAFF.